This T cell receptor beta chain was documented in a study of blood T cell repertoires in COVID-19. Study background: PBMCs, B-cell-depleted T cells, or T cells were the source of the cDNA or gDNA that made up the material.

Method: immunoSEQ multiplex PCR; TCRdb's copy keeps in-frame clones and lacks some. The sample lists 95,000 to 100,000 clones; approximately 90% were seen once. Followed over time, Seattle patients had been enrolled while infection was active. The receptor comes from a human donor with COVID-19, enrolled during active disease. The donor label of this sample is uncertain. The sequenced sample was peripheral blood.

CDR3 sequence (DNA): TGTGCCAGCAGCCAAGGGTCCGGGACAGGGCACCAAGAGACCCAGTACTTC. This translates into CASSQGSGTGHQETQYF. The chain couples TRBV3-1 (or the pseudogene TRBV3-2) to TRBJ2-5; 9 bases are shared with TRBD1. V gave up 1 base and J gave up 0 bases; unmatched junction bases: 6. The germline V gene encodes CDR1 LGHDT and CDR2 YNNKEL (reference sequence). CDR3 length: 17 amino acids.